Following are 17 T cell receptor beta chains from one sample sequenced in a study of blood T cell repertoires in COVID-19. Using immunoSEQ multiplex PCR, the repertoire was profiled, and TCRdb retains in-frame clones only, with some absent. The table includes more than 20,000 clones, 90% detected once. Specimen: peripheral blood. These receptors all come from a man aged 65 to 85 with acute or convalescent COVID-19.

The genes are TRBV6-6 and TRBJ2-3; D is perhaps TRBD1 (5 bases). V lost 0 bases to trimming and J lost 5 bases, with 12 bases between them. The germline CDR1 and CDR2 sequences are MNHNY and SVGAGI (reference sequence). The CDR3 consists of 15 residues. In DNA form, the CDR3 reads TGTGCCAGCAGTTACTCGATCTCCAGGGAAGATACGCAGTATTTT. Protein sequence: CASSYSISREDTQYF.

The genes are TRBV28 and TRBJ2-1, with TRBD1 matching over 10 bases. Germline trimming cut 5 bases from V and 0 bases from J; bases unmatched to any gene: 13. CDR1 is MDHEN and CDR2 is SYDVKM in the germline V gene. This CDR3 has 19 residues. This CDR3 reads CASSPSRDRGPSSYNEQFF. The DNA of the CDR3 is TGTGCCAGCAGTCCGTCCCGGGACAGGGGCCCTAGCTCCTACAATGAGCAGTTCTTC.

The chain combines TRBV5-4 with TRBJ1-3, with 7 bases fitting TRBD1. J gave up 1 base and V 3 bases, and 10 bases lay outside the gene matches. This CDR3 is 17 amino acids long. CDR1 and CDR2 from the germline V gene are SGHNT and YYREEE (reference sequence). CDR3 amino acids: CASSSDRERGSGNTIYF. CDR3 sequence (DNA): TGTGCCAGCAGCTCCGACAGGGAAAGAGGGTCTGGAAACACCATATATTTT.

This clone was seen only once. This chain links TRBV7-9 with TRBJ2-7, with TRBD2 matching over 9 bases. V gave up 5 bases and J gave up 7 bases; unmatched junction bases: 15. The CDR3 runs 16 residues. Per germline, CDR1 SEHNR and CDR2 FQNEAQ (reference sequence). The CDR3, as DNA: TGTGCCAGCAGCCCTGCGGGAGGGCCTTTCCCCCATGAGCAGTACTTC. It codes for CASSPAGGPFPHEQYF.

CDR3 in amino acids: CASSPSRSGAGSDTQYF. The CDR3, as DNA: TGTGCCAGCTCACCCTCACGGTCGGGAGCCGGTTCAGATACGCAGTATTTT. This chain uses TRBV18 with TRBJ2-3; D might be TRBD2 (6 bases). The length of the CDR3 is 17 residues. Germline CDR1 reads KGHSH; CDR2 reads LQKENI. Trimming removed 3 bases at V and 4 bases at J, with 20 bases between. The whole variable domain, filled in from reference TRBV18 and TRBJ2-3, reads NAGVMQNPRHLVRRRGQEARLRCSPMKGHSHVYWYRQLPEEGLKFMVYLQKENIIDESGMPKERFSAEFPKEGPSILRIQQVVRGDSAAYFCASSPSRSGAGSDTQYFGPGTRLTVL.

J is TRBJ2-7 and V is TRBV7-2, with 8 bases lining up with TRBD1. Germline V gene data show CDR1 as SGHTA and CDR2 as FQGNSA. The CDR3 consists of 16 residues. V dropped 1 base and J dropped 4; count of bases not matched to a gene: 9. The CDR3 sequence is CASSLVRDRSTYEQYF. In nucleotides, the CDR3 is TGTGCCAGCAGCTTAGTAAGGGACAGGTCTACTTACGAGCAGTACTTC.

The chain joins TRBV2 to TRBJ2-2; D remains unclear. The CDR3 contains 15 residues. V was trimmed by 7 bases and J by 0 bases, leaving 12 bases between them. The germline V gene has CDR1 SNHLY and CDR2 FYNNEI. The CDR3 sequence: CASTLAVANTGELFF. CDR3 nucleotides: TGTGCCAGCACCCTTGCGGTCGCGAACACCGGGGAGCTGTTTTTT.

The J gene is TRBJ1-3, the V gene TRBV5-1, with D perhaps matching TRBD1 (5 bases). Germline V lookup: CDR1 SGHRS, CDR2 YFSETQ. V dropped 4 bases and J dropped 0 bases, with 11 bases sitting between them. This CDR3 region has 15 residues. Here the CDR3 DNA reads TGCGCCAGCAGCCCGACAGTCTTCTCTGGAAACACCATATATTTT. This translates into CASSPTVFSGNTIYF.

The CDR3 here is CATSETTGIYGYTF. The CDR3 DNA reads TGTGCCACCAGTGAGACTACAGGGATCTATGGCTACACCTTC. The chain carries TRBV24-1 and TRBJ1-2; TRBD1 might be the D (6 bases). V shed 4 bases and J shed 4 bases, with 12 bases lying between them. The CDR3 contains 14 residues. CDR1 is KGHDR and CDR2 is SFDVKD in the germline V gene.

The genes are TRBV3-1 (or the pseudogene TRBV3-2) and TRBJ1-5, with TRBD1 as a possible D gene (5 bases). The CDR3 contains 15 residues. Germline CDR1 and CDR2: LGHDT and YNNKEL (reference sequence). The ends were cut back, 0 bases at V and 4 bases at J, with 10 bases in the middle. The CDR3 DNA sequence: TGTGCCAGCAGCCAAGACTCCGACAGTAATCAGCCCCAGCATTTT. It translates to CASSQDSDSNQPQHF.

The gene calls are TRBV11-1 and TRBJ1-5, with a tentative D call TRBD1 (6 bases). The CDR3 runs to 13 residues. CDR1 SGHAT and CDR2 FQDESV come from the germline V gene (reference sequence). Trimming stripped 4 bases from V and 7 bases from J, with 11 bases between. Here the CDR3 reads CASSSHRDQPQHF. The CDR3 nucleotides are TGTGCCAGCAGCTCCCACAGGGACCAGCCCCAGCATTTT. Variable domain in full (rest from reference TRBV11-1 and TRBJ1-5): EAEVAQSPRYKITEKSQAVAFWCDPISGHATLYWYRQILGQGPELLVQFQDESVVDDSQLPKDRFSAERLKGVDSTLKIQPAELGDSAMYLCASSSHRDQPQHFGDGTRLSIL.

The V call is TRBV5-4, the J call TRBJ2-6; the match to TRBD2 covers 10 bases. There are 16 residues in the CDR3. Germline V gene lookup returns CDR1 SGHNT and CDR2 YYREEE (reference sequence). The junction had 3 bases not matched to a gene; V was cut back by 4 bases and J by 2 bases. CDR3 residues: CASSRSGRAGANVLTF. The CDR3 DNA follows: TGTGCCAGCAGCCGGAGCGGGAGGGCTGGGGCCAACGTCCTGACTTTC.

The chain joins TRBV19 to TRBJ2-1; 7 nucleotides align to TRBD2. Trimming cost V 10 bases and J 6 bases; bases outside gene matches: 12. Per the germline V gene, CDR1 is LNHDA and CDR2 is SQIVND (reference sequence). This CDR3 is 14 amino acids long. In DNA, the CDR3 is TGTGCCACCCGAATGACTAGCAGCTCCAATGAGCAGTTCTTC. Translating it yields CATRMTSSSNEQFF.

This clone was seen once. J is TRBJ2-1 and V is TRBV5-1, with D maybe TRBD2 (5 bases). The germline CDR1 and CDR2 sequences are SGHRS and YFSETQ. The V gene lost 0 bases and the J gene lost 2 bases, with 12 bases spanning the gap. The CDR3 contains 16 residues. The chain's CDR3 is CASSLDPGGTYNEQFF. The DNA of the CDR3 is TGCGCCAGCAGCTTGGATCCAGGAGGTACCTACAATGAGCAGTTCTTC.

The CDR3 is CVTSSGNTIYF. The CDR3 DNA follows: TGTGTCACGAGCTCTGGAAACACCATATATTTT. This rearrangement joins TRBV28 to TRBJ1-3; D remains ambiguous. The germline gives CDR1 MDHEN, CDR2 SYDVKM. The CDR3 has 11 amino acids.

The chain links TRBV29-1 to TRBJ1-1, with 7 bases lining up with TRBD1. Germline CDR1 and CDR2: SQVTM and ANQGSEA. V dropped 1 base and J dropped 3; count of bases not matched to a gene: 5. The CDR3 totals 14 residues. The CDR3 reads CSVEGADRHTEAFF. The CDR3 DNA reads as TGCAGCGTTGAAGGGGCGGACAGGCACACTGAAGCTTTCTTT. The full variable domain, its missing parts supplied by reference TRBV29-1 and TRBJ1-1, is SAVISQKPSRDICQRGTSLTIQCQVDSQVTMMFWYRQQPGQSLTLIATANQGSEATYESGFVIDKFPISRPNLTFSTLTVSNMSPEDSSIYLCSVEGADRHTEAFFGQGTRLTVV.

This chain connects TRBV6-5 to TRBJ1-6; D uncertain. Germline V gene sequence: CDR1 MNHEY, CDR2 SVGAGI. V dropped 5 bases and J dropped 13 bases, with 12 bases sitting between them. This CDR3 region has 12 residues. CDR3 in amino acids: CASSRGRLPLHF. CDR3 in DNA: TGTGCCAGCAGTCGAGGCCGGCTCCCCCTCCACTTT.